Listed here are 3 T cell receptor beta chains from one sample, sequenced in a study of cytomegalovirus exposure and HLA in healthy donors (dated by TCRdb to between 2016 and 2019). The library was made by the immunoSEQ multiplex PCR assay. For the multiplex PCR, a mixture combining 60 forward primers for TCR Vbeta segments and 13 reverse primers for TCR Jbeta segments was used. TCRdb limited this immuneACCESS table to in-frame rearrangements with V and J called. A share of clones is missing; checked studies link under half to unresolved V genes, and the rest is unexplained. The sample table holds some 80,000 clones, of which around 73% were seen once. The ten biggest clones cover 3% to 3.5% of the sample. Specimen: PBMCs. Receptor source: a man aged 45-60 years in good health and CMV-seronegative.

The chain links TRBV27 to TRBJ1-2; D not certain. The V gene lost 4 bases and the J gene lost 2 bases, with 8 bases spanning the gap. This CDR3 comprises 13 residues. Germline V lookup: CDR1 MNHEY, CDR2 SMNVEV (reference sequence). This chain's CDR3 is CASSSSGNYGYTF. The CDR3 DNA reads as TGTGCCAGCAGTTCCTCGGGAAACTATGGCTACACCTTC.

CDR3 protein: CASSDPSREQYF. The CDR3 region has the DNA TGTGCCAGCAGCGACCCCTCGAGGGAGCAGTACTTC. V usage is TRBV9 and J usage is TRBJ2-7; D is unresolved. The CDR3 extends over 12 amino acids. Germline V gene lookup returns CDR1 SGDLS and CDR2 YYNGEE. The V gene lost 3 bases and the J gene lost 7 bases, with 11 bases spanning the gap. Full variable domain (missing parts from reference TRBV9 and TRBJ2-7): DSGVTQTPKHLITATGQRVTLRCSPRSGDLSVYWYQQSLDQGLQFLIQYYNGEERAKGNILERFSAQQFPDLHSELNLSSLELGDSALYFCASSDPSREQYFGPGTRLTVT.

The chain recombines TRBV7-8 with TRBJ1-1; maybe TRBD1 (5 bases). V shed 5 bases and J shed 5 bases, with 18 bases lying between them. The germline gives CDR1 SGHVS, CDR2 FQNEAQ. The CDR3 contains 15 residues. The CDR3 nucleotides read TGTGCCAGCAGCCCCTACGGTGGGGGGACTACTGAAGCTTTCTTT. It codes for CASSPYGGGTTEAFF.